Shown below are 25 T cell receptor beta chains from a single sample sequenced in a study of OX40 agonist ivuxolimab in advanced cancers. Libraries were constructed by the immunoSEQ multiplex PCR assay. This immuneACCESS table, as held by TCRdb, lists in-frame sequences with V and J called but not all clones. Of the missing ones, under half trace to an unresolved V gene in checked studies; the others have no known cause. The sample has about 43,000 clones on record, approximately 86% of them singletons. The leading ten clones occupy under 40% of the sample. This sample comprised CD4+ or CD8+ T cells sorted from blood, obtained in a trial of the OX40 agonist ivuxolimab. The receptor source for this set is an adult with an advanced solid tumor such as melanoma, head and neck, liver or kidney cancer.

This clone was found a few times. The chain links TRBV4-1 to TRBJ1-4; D is unresolved. This CDR3 is 15 amino acids long. Per the germline V gene, CDR1 is MGHRA and CDR2 is YSYEKL. V was shortened by 1 base and J by 8 bases, with 14 bases between the two germline ends. As DNA, the CDR3 is TGCGCCAGCAGCCAAGTTCTATCCAGTAGGGAAAAACTGTTTTTT. Its translation: CASSQVLSSREKLFF.

This chain links TRBV9 with TRBJ1-3; D perhaps matches TRBD1 (6 bases). This CDR3 comprises 15 residues. Trimming removed 4 bases at V and 1 base at J, with 12 bases between. The V gene's germline CDR1 is SGDLS and CDR2 YYNGEE. CDR3 protein: CASSPRTDSGNTIYF. The CDR3 DNA reads as TGTGCCAGCAGCCCACGGACAGATTCTGGAAACACCATATATTTT.

The chain combines TRBV28 with TRBJ2-3, with 8 positions matching TRBD2. The CDR3 is 18 amino acids. The germline V gene has CDR1 MDHEN and CDR2 SYDVKM. Trimming removed 4 bases from V and 3 bases from J; junction bases left unmatched: 15. The CDR3 bases are TGTGCCAGCAGTTCCCCCCCGGGGGGGCGAACCAAGACAGATACGCAGTATTTT. Residues: CASSSPPGGRTKTDTQYF.

Within the sample, this clone is medium-sized. This rearrangement joins TRBV14 to TRBJ2-7; D is possibly TRBD1 (6 bases). V gave up 7 bases and J gave up 0 bases, with 22 bases separating them. CDR1 is SGHDN and CDR2 is FVKESK in the germline V gene. The CDR3 consists of 17 residues. In DNA form, the CDR3 reads TGTGCCAGCAAGGATCGAAGAAGTCGACAGGTCTCCTACGAGCAGTACTTC. Protein sequence: CASKDRRSRQVSYEQYF.

This clone was recorded only once. The chain combines TRBV4-1 with TRBJ2-7, with a weak D call TRBD2 (5 bases). Trimming took 3 bases from V and 3 from J, leaving 9 bases between them. The CDR3 covers 13 residues. The germline V gene has CDR1 MGHRA and CDR2 YSYEKL. CDR3 loop: CASSHYGNYEQYF. In DNA form, the CDR3 reads TGCGCCAGCAGCCACTACGGGAACTACGAGCAGTACTTC.

The chain joins TRBV2 to TRBJ2-7; a possible D gene is TRBD1 (8 bases). Germline V gene data show CDR1 as SNHLY and CDR2 as FYNNEI. This CDR3 region has 13 residues. V was shortened by 6 bases and J by 6 bases, with 15 bases between the two germline ends. The CDR3 sequence: CASSLQGGGEQYF. Here the CDR3 DNA reads TGTGCCAGCAGCTTACAGGGGGGGGGCGAGCAGTACTTC.

V is TRBV5-8 and J is TRBJ2-3; weak D call: TRBD1 (6 bases). The germline V gene has CDR1 SGHTS and CDR2 YDEGEE. CDR3 length: 16 residues. Trimming cost V 4 bases and J 2 bases, with 17 bases left between them. The CDR3 DNA sequence: TGTGCCAGCAGCGACGGGACATTCCACTCCACAGATACGCAGTATTTT. Its protein is CASSDGTFHSTDTQYF.

V is TRBV19 and J is TRBJ1-1; D possibly corresponds to TRBD1 (5 bases). Germline CDR1 and CDR2: LNHDA and SQIVND (reference sequence). CDR3 length equals 12 residues. The ends were cut back, 3 bases at V and 5 bases at J, with 7 bases in the middle. The CDR3 DNA reads as TGTGCCAGTAGTATGGGGGGAACTGAAGCTTTCTTT. Its protein is CASSMGGTEAFF.

This clone was recorded once. The chain links TRBV7-2 to TRBJ2-5, with TRBD1 identical over 8 bases. V lost 5 bases and J lost 4; bases outside the gene matches: 9. CDR3 length: 15 amino acids. Germline CDR1 reads SGHTA; CDR2 reads FQGNSA. DNA for the CDR3: TGTGCCAGCAGCCTCCACCAGGGGGCCGTAGAGACCCAGTACTTC. Protein: CASSLHQGAVETQYF.

V usage is TRBV6-1 and J usage is TRBJ1-1; 7 positions agree with TRBD1. V lost 5 bases to trimming and J lost 2 bases; unmatched junction nucleotides: 5. CDR3 size: 14 residues. CDR1 is MNHNS and CDR2 is SASEGT in the germline V gene. CDR3 residues: CASSRGLGNTEAFF. DNA of the CDR3: TGTGCCAGCAGTAGGGGGCTGGGTAACACTGAAGCTTTCTTT.

V is TRBV10-3 and J is TRBJ1-1; D perhaps matches TRBD1 (5 bases). This CDR3 contains 13 residues. Germline values: CDR1 ENHRY, CDR2 SYGVKD. Trimming removed 4 bases from V and 3 bases from J, with 9 bases in between. CDR3 in amino acids: CAISAEGYTEAFF. In DNA, the CDR3 is TGTGCCATCAGTGCTGAGGGGTACACTGAAGCTTTCTTT.

This chain links TRBV14 with TRBJ1-2; D gene uncertain. In germline, CDR1 is SGHDN, CDR2 FVKESK. The CDR3 sequence is 13 residues long. V lost 0 bases, J lost 3 bases, and 5 bases lay in between. Here the CDR3 reads CASSQERHYGYTF. As DNA, the CDR3 is TGTGCCAGCAGCCAAGAACGACACTATGGCTACACCTTC.

The chain joins TRBV5-8 to TRBJ2-3; 7 bases agree with TRBD2. Germline V gene lookup returns CDR1 SGHTS and CDR2 YDEGEE. V gave up 3 bases and J gave up 3 bases; unmatched junction bases: 10. CDR3 length: 16 residues. Here the CDR3 reads CASSSGGTYGTDTQYF. CDR3 in DNA: TGTGCCAGCAGCTCGGGGGGAACTTACGGGACAGATACGCAGTATTTT.

The genes are TRBV6-1 and TRBJ2-2; D gene ambiguous. The germline V gene encodes CDR1 MNHNS and CDR2 SASEGT. The length of the CDR3 is 12 residues. Trimming cost V 6 bases and J 3 bases, with 5 bases left between them. The DNA for the CDR3 is TGTGCCAGCAGGGCGGACACCGGGGAGCTGTTTTTT. Its translation: CASRADTGELFF.

The chain joins TRBV28 to TRBJ1-1, with D possibly being TRBD1 (6 bases). The germline V gene encodes CDR1 MDHEN and CDR2 SYDVKM. V lost 5 bases to trimming and J lost 1 base, with 14 bases between them. CDR3 length: 15 residues. CDR3 sequence: CASSPVDRENTEAFF. The CDR3 bases are TGTGCCAGCAGTCCAGTGGACAGAGAGAACACTGAAGCTTTCTTT.

V usage is TRBV19 and J usage is TRBJ1-5; weak D call: TRBD1 (6 bases). The CDR3 runs 16 residues. Trimming stripped 5 bases from V and 0 bases from J, with 14 bases between. Germline CDR1 is LNHDA and CDR2 is SQIVND (reference sequence). This chain's CDR3 is CASSPSRGRSNQPQHF. DNA for the CDR3: TGTGCCAGTAGTCCCTCCCGGGGGCGTAGCAATCAGCCCCAGCATTTT.

V is TRBV2 and J is TRBJ2-1, with TRBD2 matching over 14 bases. Germline CDR1 reads SNHLY; CDR2 reads FYNNEI. V shed 4 bases and J 7 bases; nucleotides not matched to a gene: 6. The CDR3 extends over 16 amino acids. The CDR3, as DNA: TGTGCCAGCAGTGCAGGGACTAGCGGGAGTAAAAATGAGCAGTTCTTC. This gives the protein CASSAGTSGSKNEQFF.

V is TRBV11-3 and J is TRBJ2-3; D perhaps matches TRBD2 (5 bases). The CDR3 covers 16 residues. CDR1 is SGHNT and CDR2 is YENEEA in the germline V gene. V was pared by 1 base and J by 0 bases, with 11 bases between. CDR3 residues: CASSLGSGPSTDTQYF. CDR3 bases: TGTGCCAGCAGCTTAGGAAGCGGTCCTAGCACAGATACGCAGTATTTT.

The gene calls are TRBV7-2 and TRBJ1-4, with TRBD1 identical over 8 bases. Germline V gene data show CDR1 as SGHTA and CDR2 as FQGNSA. The CDR3 sequence is 15 residues long. Trimming cost V 5 bases and J 1 base; bases outside gene matches: 3. CDR3 coding DNA: TGTGCCAGCAGCCCCGGACAGGGAACTAATGAAAAACTGTTTTTT. As protein: CASSPGQGTNEKLFF.

V is TRBV19 and J is TRBJ2-1; 15 bases are a match to TRBD2. Germline-derived CDR1 and CDR2 are LNHDA and SQIVND (reference sequence). With V trimmed by 5 bases and J by 1 base, 6 bases remained unmatched. The CDR3 consists of 18 residues. The CDR3 is CASSRTSGRAWSYNEQFF. In DNA form, the CDR3 reads TGTGCCAGTAGTCGGACTAGCGGGAGGGCCTGGTCCTACAATGAGCAGTTCTTC.

The CDR3 reads CASSYNTGGGNTIYF. The CDR3 nucleotides are TGTGCCAGCAGTTACAACACAGGGGGTGGAAACACCATATATTTT. The V and J genes are TRBV6-5 and TRBJ1-3; the match to TRBD1 covers 8 bases. There are 15 residues in the CDR3. V was clipped by 2 bases and J by 3 bases; unmatched bases: 3. Germline CDR1 and CDR2: MNHEY and SVGAGI.

The chain is built from TRBV2 and TRBJ1-1; D possibly corresponds to TRBD1 (5 bases). This CDR3 has 14 amino acids. In germline, CDR1 is SNHLY, CDR2 FYNNEI. V was trimmed by 7 bases and J by 4 bases, leaving 16 bases between them. The CDR3 sequence: CASMMQGGFTEAFF. The CDR3 DNA is TGTGCCAGCATGATGCAGGGCGGTTTCACTGAAGCTTTCTTT.

Turning to this clone: An end of the junction does not agree with germline; a read error may underlie this. V is TRBV5-1 and J is TRBJ2-7; D is uncertain. The CDR3 covers 14 residues. Germline V gene sequence: CDR1 SGHRS, CDR2 YFSETQ. In nucleotides, the CDR3 is TGTGCCAGCAGCTTGGCCCGGCGTTCCTACGAGCAGTACTTC. The encoded protein is CASSLARRSYEQYF.

The chain joins TRBV7-8 to TRBJ1-1; D is uncertain. Germline lookup yields CDR1 SGHVS and CDR2 FQNEAQ. This CDR3 comprises 13 residues. V was pared by 3 bases and J by 0 bases, with 5 bases between. The CDR3 sequence is CASSFSMNTEAFF. The CDR3 region has the DNA TGTGCCAGCAGCTTTTCGATGAACACTGAAGCTTTCTTT.

This rearrangement joins TRBV13 to TRBJ1-4, with a tentative D call TRBD1 (5 bases). Trimming pared 6 bases from V and 5 bases from J, leaving 16 bases between. The CDR3 runs 15 residues. Looked up from germline, CDR1 is PRHDT and CDR2 is FYEKMQ (reference sequence). CDR3 region: CASSEGLGLNEKLFF. CDR3 sequence (DNA): TGTGCCAGCAGTGAAGGGCTGGGGCTGAATGAAAAACTGTTTTTT.